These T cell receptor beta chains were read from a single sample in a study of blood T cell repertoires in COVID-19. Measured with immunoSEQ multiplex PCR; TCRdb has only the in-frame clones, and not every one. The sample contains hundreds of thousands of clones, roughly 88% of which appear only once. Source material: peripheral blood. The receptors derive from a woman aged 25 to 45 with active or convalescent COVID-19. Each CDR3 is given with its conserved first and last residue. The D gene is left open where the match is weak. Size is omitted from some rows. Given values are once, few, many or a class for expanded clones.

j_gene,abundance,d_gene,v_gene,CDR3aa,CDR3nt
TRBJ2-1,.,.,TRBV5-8,CASSLGSHEQFF,TGTGCCAGCAGCCTAGGTTCCCATGAGCAGTTCTTC
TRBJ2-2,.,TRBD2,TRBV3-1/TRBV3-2,CASSSWTSGGAAGGELFF,TGTGCCAGCAGCTCCTGGACTAGCGGGGGGGCTGCAGGCGGGGAGCTGTTTTTT
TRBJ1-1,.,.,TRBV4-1,CASSQGAVAMNTEAFF,TGCGCCAGCAGCCAAGGCGCCGTCGCTATGAACACTGAAGCTTTCTTT
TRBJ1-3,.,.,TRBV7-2,CASSPVGGSGNTIYF,TGTGCCAGCAGCCCCGTCGGGGGTTCTGGAAACACCATATATTTT
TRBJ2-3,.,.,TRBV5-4,CASSPDRMSDTQYF,TGTGCCAGCAGCCCGGACAGAATGTCAGATACGCAGTATTTT
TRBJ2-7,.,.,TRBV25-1,CASGQYYEQYF,TGTGCCAGCGGACAGTACTACGAGCAGTACTTC
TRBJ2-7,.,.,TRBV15,CATSGSVHYEQYF,TGTGCCACCAGCGGGAGTGTTCACTACGAGCAGTACTTC
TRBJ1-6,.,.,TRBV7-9,CASSLFSLESPLHF,TGTGCCAGCAGCTTATTTTCCTTAGAGTCACCCCTCCACTTT
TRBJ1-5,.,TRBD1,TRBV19,CASNGQGGDQPQHF,TGTGCCAGTAATGGACAGGGAGGGGACCAGCCCCAGCATTTT
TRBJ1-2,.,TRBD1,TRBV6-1,CASSDPGQGYGYTF,TGTGCCAGCAGTGACCCTGGACAGGGTTATGGCTACACCTTC
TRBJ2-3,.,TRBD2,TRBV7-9,CASSSTSGPQDTQYF,TGTGCCAGCAGCTCGACTAGCGGGCCACAGGATACGCAGTATTTT
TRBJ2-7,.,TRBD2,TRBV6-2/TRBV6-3,CASSSGLAGRESYEQYF,TGTGCCAGCAGCTCGGGACTAGCGGGAAGGGAGTCCTACGAGCAGTACTTC
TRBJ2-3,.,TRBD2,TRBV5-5,CASSLVAGGPTDTQYF,TGTGCCAGCAGCTTGGTAGCGGGAGGGCCCACAGATACGCAGTATTTT
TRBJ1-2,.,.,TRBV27,CASSSQGLGVYGYTF,TGTGCCAGCAGTTCTCAGGGACTAGGGGTCTATGGCTACACCTTC
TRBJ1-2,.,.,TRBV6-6,CASSPQRYGYTF,TGTGCCAGCAGCCCGCAGAGGTATGGCTACACCTTC
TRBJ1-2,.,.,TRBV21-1,CARKNAGERDYGYTF,TGTGCCAGAAAGAACGCCGGGGAAAGGGACTATGGCTACACCTTC
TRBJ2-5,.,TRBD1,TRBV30,CAWRAGQGPETQYF,TGTGCCTGGAGAGCGGGACAGGGACCCGAGACCCAGTACTTC
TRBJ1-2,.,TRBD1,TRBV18,CASSPLSGGSKTYGYTF,TGTGCCAGCTCACCACTGTCAGGGGGCTCGAAAACCTATGGCTACACCTTC
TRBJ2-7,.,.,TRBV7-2,CASSSILDLGAHEQYF,TGTGCCAGCAGCTCCATTCTGGACCTGGGGGCCCACGAGCAGTACTTC
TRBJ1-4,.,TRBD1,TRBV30,CAWREQGAEEKLFF,TGTGCCTGGAGAGAGCAGGGGGCTGAGGAAAAACTGTTTTTT
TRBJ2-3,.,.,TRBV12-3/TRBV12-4,CASSRLNTQYF,TGTGCCAGCAGTCGACTGAATACGCAGTATTTT
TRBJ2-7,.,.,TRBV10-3,CAISVDLYYEQYF,TGTGCCATCAGTGTAGACTTATACTACGAGCAGTACTTC
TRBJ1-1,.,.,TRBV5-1,CASSLAPGPTEAFF,TGCGCCAGCAGCTTGGCCCCAGGTCCCACTGAAGCTTTCTTT
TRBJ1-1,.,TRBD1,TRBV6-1,CASSEEVTGGTEAFF,TGTGCCAGCAGTGAAGAGGTAACAGGGGGCACTGAAGCTTTCTTT
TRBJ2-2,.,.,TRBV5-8,CASSAAALRGEGELFF,TGTGCCAGCAGCGCCGCCGCTCTCAGGGGTGAGGGGGAGCTGTTTTTT
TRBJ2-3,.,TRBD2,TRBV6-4,CASSDSPGGTDTQYF,TGTGCCAGCAGTGACTCTCCGGGGGGTACAGATACGCAGTATTTT
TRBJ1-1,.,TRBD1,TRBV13,CASSLTGGGTEAFF,TGTGCCAGCAGCTTGACAGGGGGAGGGACTGAAGCTTTCTTT
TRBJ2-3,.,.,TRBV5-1,CASSLAQASQYTQYF,TGCGCCAGCAGCTTGGCCCAGGCATCGCAATATACGCAGTATTTT
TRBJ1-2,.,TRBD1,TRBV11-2,CASSLQGTGGRGYTF,TGTGCCAGCAGCCTTCAGGGGACAGGGGGCCGTGGCTACACCTTC
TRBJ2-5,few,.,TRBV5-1,CASSRDGGVRETQYF,TGCGCCAGCTCCCGGGATGGTGGGGTTAGGGAGACCCAGTACTTC
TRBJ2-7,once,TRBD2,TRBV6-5,CASRLEAGGFKEQYF,TGTGCCAGCAGGTTGGAAGCGGGGGGGTTTAAGGAGCAGTACTTC
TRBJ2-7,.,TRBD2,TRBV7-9,CASSLLGTSGIREQYF,TGTGCCAGCAGCTTACTTGGGACTAGCGGGATTCGTGAGCAGTACTTC
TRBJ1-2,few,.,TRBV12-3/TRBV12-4,CASSLRPGDGYTF,TGTGCCAGCAGTTTACGTCCAGGGGATGGCTACACCTTC
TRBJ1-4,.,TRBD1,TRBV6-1,CASSDRAGGTYEKLFF,TGTGCCAGCAGTGACAGGGCAGGGGGGACCTATGAAAAACTGTTTTTT
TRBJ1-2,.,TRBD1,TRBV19,CASSATGTGSYGYTF,TGTGCCAGTAGTGCGACCGGGACAGGGAGTTATGGCTACACCTTC
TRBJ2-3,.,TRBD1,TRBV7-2,CASSLARSDRAFSTDTQYF,TGTGCCAGCAGCTTGGCCCGATCGGACAGGGCCTTTAGCACAGATACGCAGTATTTT
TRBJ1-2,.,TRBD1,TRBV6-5,CASSLDQGQIYGYTF,TGTGCCAGCAGTTTAGACCAGGGACAGATCTATGGCTACACCTTC
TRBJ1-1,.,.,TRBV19,CASSIIESAEAFF,TGTGCCAGTAGTATAATAGAGAGTGCTGAAGCTTTCTTT
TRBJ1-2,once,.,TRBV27,CASSSGLGYGYTF,TGTGCCAGCAGTTCGGGACTCGGCTATGGCTACACCTTC
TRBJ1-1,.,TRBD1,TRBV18,CASSPRTPGQTSMNTEAFF,TGTGCCAGCTCACCTAGGACTCCGGGACAGACATCTATGAACACTGAAGCTTTTTTT
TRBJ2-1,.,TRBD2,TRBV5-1,CASSPDPTSVEQFF,TGCGCCAGCAGCCCGGACCCCACTAGCGTTGAGCAGTTCTTC
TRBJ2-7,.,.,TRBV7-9,CASSSNKVQQRDYEQYF,TGTGCCAGCAGCTCCAACAAGGTACAGCAACGCGACTACGAGCAGTACTTC
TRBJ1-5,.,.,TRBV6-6,CASSYSGTSQPQHF,TGTGCCAGCAGTTACTCCGGGACATCTCAGCCCCAGCATTTT
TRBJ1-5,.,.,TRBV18,CASSPTGNPNQPQHF,TGTGCCAGCTCACCAACAGGGAACCCTAATCAGCCCCAGCATTTT
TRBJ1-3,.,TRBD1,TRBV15,CATTGQVLRNTIYF,TGTGCCACCACGGGACAGGTGTTGAGAAACACCATATATTTT
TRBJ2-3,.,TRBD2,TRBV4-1,CASSQDPGLAGRADTQYF,TGCGCCAGCAGCCAAGATCCAGGACTAGCGGGGAGGGCAGATACGCAGTATTTT